These T cell receptor beta chains were read from a single sample in a study of beta chain features in type 1 diabetes. Produced via immunoSEQ multiplex PCR; TCRdb's table is partial and in-frame only. This repertoire shows a few hundred thousand clones, approximately 10% found once; its top ten account for approximately 0.017%. The sequenced sample consisted of naive CD4+ T cells from blood. These receptors were taken from a young man with type 1 diabetes. The CDR3 runs from the conserved cysteine through the conserved F or W. The order of the fields is CDR3 DNA, CDR3 protein, D gene, clone size, J gene, V gene. D genes are given only for firm matches. Some rows have no size entry. The others give once, few or many, or a class for an expanded clone.

CDR3 DNA: TGTGCCAGCACCCCCGGGGGGAGGGACAATCAGCCCCAGCATTTT; CDR3 protein: CASTPGGRDNQPQHF; D gene: -; clone size: few; J gene: TRBJ1-5; V gene: TRBV28
CDR3 DNA: TGTGCCAGCAGTGAACGGACAGATACGCAGTATTTT; CDR3 protein: CASSERTDTQYF; D gene: -; clone size: few; J gene: TRBJ2-3; V gene: TRBV2
CDR3 DNA: TGTGCCAGCAGTGAAGCGGAGGTGGTAGTGGCCAAAAACATTCAGTACTTC; CDR3 protein: CASSEAEVVVAKNIQYF; D gene: -; clone size: -; J gene: TRBJ2-4; V gene: TRBV2
CDR3 DNA: TGTGCCAGCAGAAGAACCGGGACTGACACCGGGGAGCTGTTTTTT; CDR3 protein: CASRRTGTDTGELFF; D gene: -; clone size: few; J gene: TRBJ2-2; V gene: TRBV2
CDR3 DNA: TGTGCCAGCAGCAGCACAACAGGGTACACTGAAGCTTTCTTT; CDR3 protein: CASSSTTGYTEAFF; D gene: -; clone size: -; J gene: TRBJ1-1; V gene: TRBV5-6
CDR3 DNA: TGTGCCAGCTCACCACGTGAAGGGGCGACCTACGAGCAGTACTTC; CDR3 protein: CASSPREGATYEQYF; D gene: -; clone size: -; J gene: TRBJ2-7; V gene: TRBV18
CDR3 DNA: TGTGCCATCAAGGGGGCAGACTCCTACGAGCAGTACTTC; CDR3 protein: CAIKGADSYEQYF; D gene: TRBD1; clone size: few; J gene: TRBJ2-7; V gene: TRBV10-3
CDR3 DNA: TGTGCCAGCCGAGGCGGGTCCTACGAGCAGTACTTC; CDR3 protein: CASRGGSYEQYF; D gene: -; clone size: -; J gene: TRBJ2-7; V gene: TRBV6-1
CDR3 DNA: TGTGCCAGCAGCATTCTTACAGATGAGCAGTTCTTC; CDR3 protein: CASSILTDEQFF; D gene: -; clone size: -; J gene: TRBJ2-1; V gene: TRBV11-1
CDR3 DNA: TGTGCCAGCAGTCGATGGACTAGCGGGGGGGAGAAGACCCAGTACTTC; CDR3 protein: CASSRWTSGGEKTQYF; D gene: TRBD2; clone size: -; J gene: TRBJ2-5; V gene: TRBV7-2
CDR3 DNA: TGTGCCATCAGTGCGGGACAGGGGGCGTTGAATGAGCAGTTCTTC; CDR3 protein: CAISAGQGALNEQFF; D gene: TRBD1; clone size: few; J gene: TRBJ2-1; V gene: TRBV10-3
CDR3 DNA: TGTGCCAGCAGTGGTGGACAGGGATCCTTCCAAGAGACCCAGTACTTC; CDR3 protein: CASSGGQGSFQETQYF; D gene: TRBD1; clone size: -; J gene: TRBJ2-5; V gene: TRBV2
CDR3 DNA: TGCGCCAGCAGCTTGGACTCGGGGGGCTCCTACAATGAGCAGTTCTTC; CDR3 protein: CASSLDSGGSYNEQFF; D gene: TRBD2; clone size: -; J gene: TRBJ2-1; V gene: TRBV5-1
CDR3 DNA: TGTGCCAGCAGTTTAGGGCCAGGGGGAGGCACTGAAGCTTTCTTT; CDR3 protein: CASSLGPGGGTEAFF; D gene: TRBD1; clone size: -; J gene: TRBJ1-1; V gene: TRBV28
CDR3 DNA: TGTGCCATCAAAGCCTTGAACACTGAAGCTTTCTTT; CDR3 protein: CAIKALNTEAFF; D gene: -; clone size: few; J gene: TRBJ1-1; V gene: TRBV10-3
CDR3 DNA: TGTGCCAGCTCCCCGGACAGGGGGAAGAGAGAGACCCAGTACTTC; CDR3 protein: CASSPDRGKRETQYF; D gene: TRBD1; clone size: -; J gene: TRBJ2-5; V gene: TRBV25-1
CDR3 DNA: TGTGCCAGCAGACTTCCCGGGGGCTACGAGCAGTACTTC; CDR3 protein: CASRLPGGYEQYF; D gene: -; clone size: few; J gene: TRBJ2-7; V gene: TRBV6-5
CDR3 DNA: TGTGCCAGCAGATCGGGACAGGGGAGCACCGGGGAGCTGTTTTTT; CDR3 protein: CASRSGQGSTGELFF; D gene: TRBD1; clone size: -; J gene: TRBJ2-2; V gene: TRBV25-1
CDR3 DNA: TGTGCCAGCAGCCTTCAGACAGGGCATGCCGGGGAGCTGTTTTTT; CDR3 protein: CASSLQTGHAGELFF; D gene: TRBD1; clone size: few; J gene: TRBJ2-2; V gene: TRBV9
CDR3 DNA: TGTGCCACCAGCAGAGATGCCCTAAACGCTGAAGCTTTCTTT; CDR3 protein: CATSRDALNAEAFF; D gene: -; clone size: few; J gene: TRBJ1-1; V gene: TRBV15
CDR3 DNA: TGTGCCAGCAGTAGGTGGACAGGGGGGGGCTACACCTTC; CDR3 protein: CASSRWTGGGYTF; D gene: TRBD1; clone size: few; J gene: TRBJ1-2; V gene: TRBV27
CDR3 DNA: TGTGCCAGCAGTCGACAGGGAACACCCCTCCACTTT; CDR3 protein: CASSRQGTPLHF; D gene: TRBD1; clone size: few; J gene: TRBJ1-6; V gene: TRBV6-5
CDR3 DNA: TGTGCCAGCTCACCTACAGGGCAAGAGACCCAGTACTTC; CDR3 protein: CASSPTGQETQYF; D gene: -; clone size: -; J gene: TRBJ2-5; V gene: TRBV18
CDR3 DNA: TGTGCCAGCAGCTCCACGAGCGGATCCTACAATGAGCAGTTCTTC; CDR3 protein: CASSSTSGSYNEQFF; D gene: -; clone size: few; J gene: TRBJ2-1; V gene: TRBV7-8
CDR3 DNA: TGTGCCAGCAGTGAACAGGGCGGGGCGTACGAGCAGTACTTC; CDR3 protein: CASSEQGGAYEQYF; D gene: -; clone size: -; J gene: TRBJ2-7; V gene: TRBV6-1
CDR3 DNA: TGCAGCGCCGACTATCGCGCGACCGGGGAGCTGTTTTTT; CDR3 protein: CSADYRATGELFF; D gene: -; clone size: -; J gene: TRBJ2-2; V gene: TRBV29-1
CDR3 DNA: TGCGCCAGCAGCTTACAGGGGAGGGAGACCCAGTACTTC; CDR3 protein: CASSLQGRETQYF; D gene: -; clone size: few; J gene: TRBJ2-5; V gene: TRBV5-1
CDR3 DNA: TGTGCCAGCAGCCTAGGGAGGAGTTACACTGAAGCTTTCTTT; CDR3 protein: CASSLGRSYTEAFF; D gene: -; clone size: few; J gene: TRBJ1-1; V gene: TRBV7-2
CDR3 DNA: TGTGCCAGCAGCCAAGCCGTTACGGGGGGGGCGATCAATGAGCAGTTCTTC; CDR3 protein: CASSQAVTGGAINEQFF; D gene: TRBD2; clone size: -; J gene: TRBJ2-1; V gene: TRBV4-2
CDR3 DNA: TGTGCCAGCAGCCTTACACACAATGAGCAGTTCTTC; CDR3 protein: CASSLTHNEQFF; D gene: -; clone size: -; J gene: TRBJ2-1; V gene: TRBV5-6
CDR3 DNA: TGCGCCAGCAGCCTGGGACTAGCGGTACGAGATACGCAGTATTTT; CDR3 protein: CASSLGLAVRDTQYF; D gene: TRBD2; clone size: few; J gene: TRBJ2-3; V gene: TRBV5-1
CDR3 DNA: TGTGCCAGTAGGCTCTCCCCTCAGGGGGACAAGCAGTTCTTC; CDR3 protein: CASRLSPQGDKQFF; D gene: TRBD1; clone size: -; J gene: TRBJ2-1; V gene: TRBV19
CDR3 DNA: TGCGCCAGCAGCCCGGTAACAGGGTATGGCATCAATACGCAGTATTTT; CDR3 protein: CASSPVTGYGINTQYF; D gene: -; clone size: -; J gene: TRBJ2-3; V gene: TRBV4-3
CDR3 DNA: TGTGCCAGCAGCCCATCGACAGCCAGCTCTGGAAACACCATATATTTT; CDR3 protein: CASSPSTASSGNTIYF; D gene: -; clone size: -; J gene: TRBJ1-3; V gene: TRBV9
CDR3 DNA: TGCGCCAGCAGCCAAGGACAGTCGTTGGGCCTCTACGAGCAGTACTTC; CDR3 protein: CASSQGQSLGLYEQYF; D gene: -; clone size: -; J gene: TRBJ2-7; V gene: TRBV4-1
CDR3 DNA: TGCGCCAGCAGTTTCACTTCAGGGGGCGCGGGCTACAATGAGCAGTTCTTC; CDR3 protein: CASSFTSGGAGYNEQFF; D gene: TRBD1; clone size: few; J gene: TRBJ2-1; V gene: TRBV5-1
CDR3 DNA: TGTGCCATCAGTGAGTCGACAGGCACAGATACGCAGTATTTT; CDR3 protein: CAISESTGTDTQYF; D gene: -; clone size: few; J gene: TRBJ2-3; V gene: TRBV10-3
CDR3 DNA: TGTGCCAGCAGCCTTAGCGGGGGGTACCAAGAGACCCAGTACTTC; CDR3 protein: CASSLSGGYQETQYF; D gene: TRBD2; clone size: -; J gene: TRBJ2-5; V gene: TRBV7-9
CDR3 DNA: TGTGCCAGCAGCTTAGGCGGGGGCCGGGCCAAAAACATTCAGTACTTC; CDR3 protein: CASSLGGGRAKNIQYF; D gene: -; clone size: -; J gene: TRBJ2-4; V gene: TRBV7-2
CDR3 DNA: TGCGCCAGCAGCTCCCAGGCCATGAACACTGAAGCTTTCTTT; CDR3 protein: CASSSQAMNTEAFF; D gene: -; clone size: few; J gene: TRBJ1-1; V gene: TRBV5-1